This T cell receptor beta chain was documented in a study of breast tumors, draining lymph nodes, adjacent tissues. Using its own MiXCR run on the multiplex PCR reads, TCRdb lists one record per CDR3 protein. The data contain 150,000 to 200,000 distinct CDR3 sequences, around 33% of them seen just once; the ten biggest clones take up about 4.1%. V dropped 3 bases and J dropped 2; count of bases not matched to a gene: 15. The CDR3 contains 18 residues. Germline loops: CDR1 SGDLS, CDR2 YYNGEE. This clonotype was seen at least ten times. Samples came from axillary lymph nodes draining the breast cancer. The receptor was isolated from a female donor with breast cancer. Some clones in this sample may be carry-over from other donors' samples. The chain couples TRBV9 to TRBJ2-3, with 7 bases identical to TRBD1. The sample comprised axillary lymph node tissue. Written as DNA, the CDR3 is TGTGCCAGCAGCGGGGGGACAGTCCCGTTTTCACACACAGATACGCAGTATTTT. Translating gives CASSGGTVPFSHTDTQYF.